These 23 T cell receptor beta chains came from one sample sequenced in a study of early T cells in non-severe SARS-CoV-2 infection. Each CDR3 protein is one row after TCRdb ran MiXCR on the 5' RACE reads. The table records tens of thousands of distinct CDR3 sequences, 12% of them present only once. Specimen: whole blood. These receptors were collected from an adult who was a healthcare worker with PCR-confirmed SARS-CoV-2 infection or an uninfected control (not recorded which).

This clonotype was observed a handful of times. The CDR3 here is CASAGHGGRYLTGTGELFF. CDR3 nucleotide sequence: TGTGCCAGCGCCGGCCATGGGGGGCGTTATTTGACGGGCACCGGGGAGCTGTTTTTT. The chain recombines TRBV27 with TRBJ2-2; TRBD1 or TRBD2 may be the D gene (6 bases each). Looked up from germline, CDR1 is MNHEY and CDR2 is SMNVEV (reference sequence). The CDR3 contains 19 residues. Between the trimmed V and J ends, which lost 8 bases and 4 bases, there was a span of 29 bases.

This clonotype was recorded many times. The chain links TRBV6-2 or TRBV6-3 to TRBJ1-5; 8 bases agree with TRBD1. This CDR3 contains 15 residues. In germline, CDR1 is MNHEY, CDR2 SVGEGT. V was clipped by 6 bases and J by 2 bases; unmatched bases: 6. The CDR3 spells CASREAGGGNQPQHF. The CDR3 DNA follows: TGTGCCAGCAGAGAAGCAGGGGGCGGCAATCAGCCCCAGCATTTT.

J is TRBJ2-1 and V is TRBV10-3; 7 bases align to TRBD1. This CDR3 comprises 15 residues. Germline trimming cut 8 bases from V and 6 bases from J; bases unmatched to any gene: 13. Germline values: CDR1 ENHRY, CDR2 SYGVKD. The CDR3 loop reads CAISPGQLVANEQFF. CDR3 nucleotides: TGTGCCATCTCCCCGGGACAGCTTGTCGCCAATGAGCAGTTCTTC.

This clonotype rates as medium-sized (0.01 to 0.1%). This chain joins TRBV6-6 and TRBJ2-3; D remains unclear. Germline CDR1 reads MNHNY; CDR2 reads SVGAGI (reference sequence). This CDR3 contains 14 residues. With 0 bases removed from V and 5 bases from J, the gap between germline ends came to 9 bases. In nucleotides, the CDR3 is TGTGCCAGCAGTTACTCTGGGTCGGGAGATACGCAGTATTTT. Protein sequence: CASSYSGSGDTQYF.

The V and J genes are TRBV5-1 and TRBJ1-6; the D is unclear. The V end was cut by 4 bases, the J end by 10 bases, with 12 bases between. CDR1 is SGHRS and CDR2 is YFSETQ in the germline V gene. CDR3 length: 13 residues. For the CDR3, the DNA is TGCGCCAGCAGCACCGACCCTCCCTCACCCCTCCACTTT. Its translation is CASSTDPPSPLHF.

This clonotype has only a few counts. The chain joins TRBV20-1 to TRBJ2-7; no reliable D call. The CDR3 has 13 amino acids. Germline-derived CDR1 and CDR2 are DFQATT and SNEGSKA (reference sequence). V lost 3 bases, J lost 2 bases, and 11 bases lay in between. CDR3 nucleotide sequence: TGCAGTGCTAGTGGTCGAGGTGCCTACGAGCAGTACTTC. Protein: CSASGRGAYEQYF.

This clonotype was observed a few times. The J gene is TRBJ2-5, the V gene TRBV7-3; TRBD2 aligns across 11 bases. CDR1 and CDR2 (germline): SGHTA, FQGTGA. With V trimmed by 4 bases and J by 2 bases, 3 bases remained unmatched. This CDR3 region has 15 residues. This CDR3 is CASSYGTSGQETQYF. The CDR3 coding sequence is TGTGCCAGCAGCTACGGGACTAGCGGACAAGAGACCCAGTACTTC.

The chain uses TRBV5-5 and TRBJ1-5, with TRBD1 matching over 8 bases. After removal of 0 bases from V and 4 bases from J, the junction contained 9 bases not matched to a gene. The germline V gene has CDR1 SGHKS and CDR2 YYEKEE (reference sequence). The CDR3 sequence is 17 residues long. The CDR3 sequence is CASSLAATDRGNQPQHF. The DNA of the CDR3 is TGTGCCAGCAGCTTGGCGGCCACTGACAGGGGAAATCAGCCCCAGCATTTT.

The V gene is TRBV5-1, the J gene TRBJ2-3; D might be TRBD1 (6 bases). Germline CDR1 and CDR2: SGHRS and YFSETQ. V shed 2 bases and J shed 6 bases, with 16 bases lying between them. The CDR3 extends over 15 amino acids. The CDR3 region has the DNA TGCGCCAGCAGCTTTGGTAACAGGGACCCGGATACGCAGTATTTT. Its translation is CASSFGNRDPDTQYF.

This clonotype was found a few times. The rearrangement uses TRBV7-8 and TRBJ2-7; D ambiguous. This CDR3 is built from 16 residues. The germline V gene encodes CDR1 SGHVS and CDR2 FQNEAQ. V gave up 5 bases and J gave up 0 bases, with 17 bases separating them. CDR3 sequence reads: CASSPLGRSRSYEQYF. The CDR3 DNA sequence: TGTGCCAGCAGCCCCTTAGGCAGATCGCGCTCCTACGAGCAGTACTTC.

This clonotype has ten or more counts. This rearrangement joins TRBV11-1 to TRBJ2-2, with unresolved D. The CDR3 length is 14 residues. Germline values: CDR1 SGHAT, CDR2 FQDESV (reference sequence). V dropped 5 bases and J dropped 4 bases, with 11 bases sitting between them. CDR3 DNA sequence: TGTGCCAGCAGCCCATCCCCGGGCACCGGGGAGCTGTTTTTT. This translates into CASSPSPGTGELFF. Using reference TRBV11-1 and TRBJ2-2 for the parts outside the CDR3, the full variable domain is EAEVAQSPRYKITEKSQAVAFWCDPISGHATLYWYRQILGQGPELLVQFQDESVVDDSQLPKDRFSAERLKGVDSTLKIQPAELGDSAMYLCASSPSPGTGELFFGEGSRLTVL.

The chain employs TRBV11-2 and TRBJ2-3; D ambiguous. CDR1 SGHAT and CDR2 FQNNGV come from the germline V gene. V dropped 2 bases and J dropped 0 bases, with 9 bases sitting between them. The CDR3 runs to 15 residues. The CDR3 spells CASSLWSDSTDTQYF. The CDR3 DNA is TGTGCCAGCAGCTTATGGTCAGACAGCACAGATACGCAGTATTTT.

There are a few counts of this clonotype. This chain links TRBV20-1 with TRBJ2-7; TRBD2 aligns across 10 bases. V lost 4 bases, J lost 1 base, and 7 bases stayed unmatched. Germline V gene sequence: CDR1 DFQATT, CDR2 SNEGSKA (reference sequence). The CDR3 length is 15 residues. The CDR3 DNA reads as TGCAGTGCTACACCGACTAGCGGGCTGTCCTACGAGCAGTACTTC. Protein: CSATPTSGLSYEQYF.

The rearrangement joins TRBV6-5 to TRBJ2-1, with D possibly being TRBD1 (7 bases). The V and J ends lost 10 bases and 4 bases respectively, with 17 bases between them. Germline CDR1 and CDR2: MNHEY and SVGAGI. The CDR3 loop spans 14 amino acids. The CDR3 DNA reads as TGTGCCACCCAGGGGGAGGTAGGGTACAATGAGCAGTTCTTC. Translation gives CATQGEVGYNEQFF.

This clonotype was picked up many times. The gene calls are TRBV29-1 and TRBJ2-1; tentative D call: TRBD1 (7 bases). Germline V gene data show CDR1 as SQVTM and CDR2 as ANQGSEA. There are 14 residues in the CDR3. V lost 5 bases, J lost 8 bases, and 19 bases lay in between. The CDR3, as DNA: TGCAGCGTTCAGGGGGGAACAGGGGTATATGAGCAGTTCTTC. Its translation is CSVQGGTGVYEQFF.

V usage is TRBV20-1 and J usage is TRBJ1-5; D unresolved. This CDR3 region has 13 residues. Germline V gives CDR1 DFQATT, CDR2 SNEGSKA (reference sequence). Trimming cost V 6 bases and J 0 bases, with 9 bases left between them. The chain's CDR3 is CSAAENSNQPQHF. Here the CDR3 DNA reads TGCAGTGCAGCAGAGAATAGCAATCAGCCCCAGCATTTT.

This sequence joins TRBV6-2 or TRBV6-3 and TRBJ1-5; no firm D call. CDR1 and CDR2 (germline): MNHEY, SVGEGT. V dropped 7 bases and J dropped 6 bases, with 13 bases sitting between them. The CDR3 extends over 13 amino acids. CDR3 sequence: CASTKAVGQPQHF. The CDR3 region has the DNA TGTGCCAGCACCAAAGCCGTCGGTCAGCCCCAGCATTTT.

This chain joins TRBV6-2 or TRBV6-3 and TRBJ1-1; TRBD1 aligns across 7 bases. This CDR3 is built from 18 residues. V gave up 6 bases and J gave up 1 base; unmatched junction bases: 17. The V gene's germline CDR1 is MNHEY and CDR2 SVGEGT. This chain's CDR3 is CASSLAPGGQLRNTEAFF. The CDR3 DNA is TGTGCCAGCAGCCTAGCTCCAGGGGGTCAGTTGAGGAACACTGAAGCTTTCTTT.

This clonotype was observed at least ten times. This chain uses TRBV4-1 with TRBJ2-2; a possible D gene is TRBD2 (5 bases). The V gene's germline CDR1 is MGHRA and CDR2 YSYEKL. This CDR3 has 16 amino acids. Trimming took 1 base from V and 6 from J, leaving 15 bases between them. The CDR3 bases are TGCGCCAGCAGCCAAGGGTTATTAGCGAGACCCGGGGAGCTGTTTTTT. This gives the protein CASSQGLLARPGELFF.

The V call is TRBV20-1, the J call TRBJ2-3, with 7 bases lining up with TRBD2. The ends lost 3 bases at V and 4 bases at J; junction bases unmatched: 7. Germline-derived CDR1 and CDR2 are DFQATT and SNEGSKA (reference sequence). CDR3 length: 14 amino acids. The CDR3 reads CSASWAGASDTQYF. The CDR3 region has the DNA TGCAGTGCTAGTTGGGCGGGAGCTTCAGATACGCAGTATTTT.

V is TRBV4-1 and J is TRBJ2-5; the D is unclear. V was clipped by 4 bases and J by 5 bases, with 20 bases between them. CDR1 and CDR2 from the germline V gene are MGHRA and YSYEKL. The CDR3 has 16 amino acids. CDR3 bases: TGCGCCAGCAGCCCCACTGGCGTAGGAGTGCAGGAGACCCAGTACTTC. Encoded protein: CASSPTGVGVQETQYF.

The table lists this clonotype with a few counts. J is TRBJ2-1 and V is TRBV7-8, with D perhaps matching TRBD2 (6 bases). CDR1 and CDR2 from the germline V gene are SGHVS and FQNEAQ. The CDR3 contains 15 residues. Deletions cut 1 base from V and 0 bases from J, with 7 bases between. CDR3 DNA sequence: TGTGCCAGCAGCTTAGGGACTATCTCCTACAATGAGCAGTTCTTC. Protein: CASSLGTISYNEQFF.

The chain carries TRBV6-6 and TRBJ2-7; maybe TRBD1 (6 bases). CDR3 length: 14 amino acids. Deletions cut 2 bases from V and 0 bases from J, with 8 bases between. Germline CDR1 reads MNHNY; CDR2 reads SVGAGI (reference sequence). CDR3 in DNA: TGTGCCAGCAGTTACCCGGGACACTCCTACGAGCAGTACTTC. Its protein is CASSYPGHSYEQYF.